The 13 T cell receptor beta chains presented below share a single source sample, sequenced in a study of OX40 agonist ivuxolimab in advanced cancers. This table comes from immunoSEQ multiplex PCR, and its TCRdb copy is limited to in-frame clones, with some not included. This table has roughly 90,000 clones, more than 75% appearing once. The sequenced sample was CD4+ or CD8+ T cells sorted from blood, obtained in a trial of the OX40 agonist ivuxolimab. These receptors all come from an adult with an advanced solid tumor such as melanoma, head and neck, liver or kidney cancer.

The V and J genes are TRBV4-3 and TRBJ1-3; D gene ambiguous. The CDR3 is 15 amino acids. Germline CDR1 and CDR2: LGHNA and YSLEER. The V end was cut by 1 base, the J end by 0 bases, with 7 bases between. The CDR3 DNA reads as TGCGCCAGCAGCCAAGTTAGGAGCTCTGGAAACACCATATATTTT. Translation: CASSQVRSSGNTIYF.

The chain is built from TRBV6-1 and TRBJ1-2; D not certain. The CDR3 has 14 amino acids. CDR1 and CDR2 from the germline V gene are MNHNS and SASEGT. V dropped 2 bases and J dropped 5 bases, with 12 bases sitting between them. The CDR3 region is CASSELGRVYGYTF. In DNA form, the CDR3 reads TGTGCCAGCAGTGAATTGGGTCGCGTTTATGGCTACACCTTC.

This clone came up once. CDR3 protein: CASRRGQGWEETQYF. CDR3 sequence (DNA): TGTGCCAGCAGAAGGGGACAGGGGTGGGAAGAGACCCAGTACTTC. The chain couples TRBV6-5 to TRBJ2-5; TRBD1 matches at 10 bases. This CDR3 contains 15 residues. Germline V gene data show CDR1 as MNHEY and CDR2 as SVGAGI. After removal of 6 bases from V and 3 bases from J, the junction contained 7 bases not matched to a gene.

The chain combines TRBV19 with TRBJ2-7, with 7 bases that match TRBD1. Germline CDR1 is LNHDA and CDR2 is SQIVND (reference sequence). V lost 2 bases and J lost 7; bases outside the gene matches: 8. This CDR3 has 14 amino acids. CDR3 sequence (DNA): TGTGCCAGTAGTATACGAGACAGGGTGGGGGAGCAGTACTTC. Translating gives CASSIRDRVGEQYF. The full variable domain, with the rest looked up from reference TRBV19 and TRBJ2-7, is DGGITQSPKYLFRKEGQNVTLSCEQNLNHDAMYWYRQDPGQGLRLIYYSQIVNDFQKGDIAEGYSVSREKKESFPLTVTSAQKNPTAFYLCASSIRDRVGEQYFGPGTRLTVT.

V is TRBV7-6 and J is TRBJ2-5, with D tentatively TRBD2 (5 bases). V dropped 3 bases and J dropped 2 bases, with 16 bases sitting between them. This CDR3 region has 16 residues. Germline V gives CDR1 SGHVS, CDR2 FNYEAQ. CDR3 nucleotides: TGTGCCAGCAGCTTTGCCGTGGACTTTACACAAGAGACCCAGTACTTC. As protein: CASSFAVDFTQETQYF.

The CDR3 is CASSLGGLAGNNEQFF. In DNA form, the CDR3 reads TGTGCCAGCAGCTTAGGGGGACTAGCGGGTAACAATGAGCAGTTCTTC. The rearrangement links TRBV7-2 to TRBJ2-1; TRBD2 matches at 12 bases. The CDR3 runs 16 residues. V shed 1 base, J shed 5 bases, and the junction held 3 bases outside the gene matches. Germline V CDR1 and CDR2: SGHTA, FQGNSA.

This clone has ten or more counts. CDR3 region: CASSLSGTEGTQYF. In DNA form, the CDR3 reads TGTGCCAGCAGCTTATCAGGGACAGAGGGGACGCAGTACTTC. The genes are TRBV7-9 and TRBJ2-7; TRBD1 matches 7 bases. The germline V gene encodes CDR1 SEHNR and CDR2 FQNEAQ (reference sequence). The CDR3 contains 14 residues. After removal of 2 bases from V and 9 bases from J, the junction contained 10 bases not matched to a gene.

V is TRBV19 and J is TRBJ1-1; tentative D call: TRBD1 (6 bases). The V end was cut by 5 bases, the J end by 2 bases, with 9 bases between. CDR3 size: 13 residues. In germline, CDR1 is LNHDA, CDR2 SQIVND (reference sequence). CDR3 protein: CASSQGGNTEAFF. CDR3 in DNA: TGTGCCAGTAGTCAAGGGGGTAACACTGAAGCTTTCTTT.

The V call is TRBV7-6, the J call TRBJ1-2, with D perhaps TRBD1 (5 bases). CDR3 length equals 15 residues. Germline CDR1 is SGHVS and CDR2 is FNYEAQ. The V end lost 1 base, the J end lost 5 bases, and 14 bases lay between the germline ends. CDR3 in DNA: TGTGCCAGCAGCTTAGGAGCCGGGACGGCATATGGCTACACCTTC. This encodes CASSLGAGTAYGYTF.

This clone was detected only a few times. The chain uses TRBV18 and TRBJ2-5, with D unresolved. The germline gives CDR1 KGHSH, CDR2 LQKENI. The V end lost 3 bases, the J end lost 3 bases, and 8 bases lay between the germline ends. CDR3 length equals 13 residues. CDR3 sequence (DNA): TGTGCCAGCTCACCCGTGATTGAAGAGACCCAGTACTTC. It yields the protein CASSPVIEETQYF.

The chain joins TRBV6-5 to TRBJ2-5, with D tentatively TRBD2 (6 bases). The CDR3 is 13 amino acids. CDR1 is MNHEY and CDR2 is SVGAGI in the germline V gene. Trimming removed 5 bases from V and 2 bases from J, with 9 bases in between. The CDR3 nucleotides are TGTGCCAGCAGTGTAGGGAGGCAAGAGACCCAGTACTTC. Amino acids: CASSVGRQETQYF.

The J gene is TRBJ1-5, the V gene TRBV2; tentative D call: TRBD1 (5 bases). Trimming removed 7 bases at V and 3 bases at J, with 10 bases between. Germline CDR1 is SNHLY and CDR2 is FYNNEI. The CDR3 totals 13 residues. The CDR3 protein is CASKTDYNQPQHF. The CDR3 nucleotides read TGTGCCAGCAAGACAGATTACAATCAGCCCCAGCATTTT.

This clone was seen a few times. The chain employs TRBV29-1 and TRBJ2-5; possible D gene TRBD2, 6 bases. The CDR3 consists of 14 residues. Germline V gene sequence: CDR1 SQVTM, CDR2 ANQGSEA. With 1 base removed from V and 1 base from J, the gap between germline ends came to 10 bases. The CDR3 is CSVEAPGLQETQYF. In nucleotides, the CDR3 is TGCAGCGTTGAAGCCCCGGGACTCCAAGAGACCCAGTACTTC.